One and the same sample provided the 29 T cell receptor beta chains below, sequenced in a study of T cell responses to AZD1222 COVID-19 vaccine. Profiling relied on immunoSEQ multiplex PCR, and the TCRdb table lists in-frame clones only, not all of them. The table lists 150,000 to 200,000 clones, 90% to 95% of them singletons. This sample comprised peripheral blood, obtained 28 days after the second AZD1222 dose. Receptors were obtained from an adult who received the AZD1222 COVID-19 vaccine.

V is TRBV19 and J is TRBJ2-1; 7 positions match TRBD2. The germline CDR1 and CDR2 sequences are LNHDA and SQIVND (reference sequence). CDR3 length: 15 residues. The junction had 14 bases not matched to a gene; V was cut back by 7 bases and J by 8 bases. CDR3 protein: CASTPGGSLGYEQFF. The CDR3 DNA reads TGTGCCAGTACCCCGGGCGGGAGCTTAGGTTATGAGCAGTTCTTC.

This sequence joins TRBV2 and TRBJ2-4; D unclear. Trimming left V 3 bases short and J 2 bases short, with 11 bases between. Germline V lookup: CDR1 SNHLY, CDR2 FYNNEI. The CDR3 loop spans 15 amino acids. In nucleotides, the CDR3 is TGTGCCAGCAGTGACCTTCTAGGGTCCAAAAACATTCAGTACTTC. Amino acid sequence: CASSDLLGSKNIQYF. Variable domain in full (rest from reference TRBV2 and TRBJ2-4): EPEVTQTPSHQVTQMGQEVILRCVPISNHLYFYWYRQILGQKVEFLVSFYNNEISEKSEIFDDQFSVERPDGSNFTLKIRSTKLEDSAMYFCASSDLLGSKNIQYFGAGTRLSVL.

The chain couples TRBV10-3 to TRBJ1-2; 10 bases agree with TRBD1. Germline-derived CDR1 and CDR2 are ENHRY and SYGVKD. V shed 10 bases, J shed 1 base, and the junction held 12 bases outside the gene matches. The CDR3 length is 16 residues. The CDR3 DNA reads TGTGCCACCACCCACCCCGGGACAGGGGTTAACTATGGCTACACCTTC. Translation: CATTHPGTGVNYGYTF.

The chain is built from TRBV9 and TRBJ1-2; 7 nucleotides align to TRBD1. The CDR3 runs to 17 residues. V lost 0 bases, J lost 4 bases, and 12 bases stayed unmatched. Germline V gene data show CDR1 as SGDLS and CDR2 as YYNGEE. The CDR3 loop is CASSVAVGQPAVYGYTF. The CDR3 DNA sequence: TGTGCCAGCAGCGTAGCTGTGGGACAGCCCGCTGTCTATGGCTACACCTTC.

V is TRBV28 and J is TRBJ1-2; D is perhaps TRBD1 (6 bases). The germline V gene has CDR1 MDHEN and CDR2 SYDVKM. V lost 5 bases to trimming and J lost 8 bases, with 18 bases between them. The CDR3 covers 14 residues. The CDR3 loop is CASSPRGGGVGYTF. The CDR3 DNA sequence: TGTGCCAGCAGTCCCCGGGGAGGGGGAGTAGGCTACACCTTC.

This rearrangement joins TRBV7-3 to TRBJ2-1; perhaps TRBD1 as D (6 bases). The CDR3 covers 16 residues. Germline V gives CDR1 SGHTA, CDR2 FQGTGA. Trimming removed 2 bases at V and 0 bases at J, with 11 bases between. DNA for the CDR3: TGTGCCAGCAGCTTACAGGGGACACACTCCTACAATGAGCAGTTCTTC. This codes for CASSLQGTHSYNEQFF.

The chain joins TRBV30 to TRBJ1-1; D unclear. Germline CDR1 is GTSNPN and CDR2 is SVGIG (reference sequence). The CDR3 has 13 amino acids. Trimming cost V 0 bases and J 4 bases, with 9 bases left between them. CDR3 sequence: CAWSVGGLTEAFF. The CDR3 bases are TGTGCCTGGAGTGTAGGAGGGCTCACTGAAGCTTTCTTT.

V and J are TRBV11-3 and TRBJ1-5; 12 nucleotides agree with TRBD1. The germline CDR1 and CDR2 sequences are SGHNT and YENEEA. The CDR3 consists of 16 residues. V lost 6 bases and J lost 2; bases outside the gene matches: 5. CDR3 loop: CASRSGQGAGNQPQHF. Here the CDR3 DNA reads TGTGCCAGCAGGTCGGGACAGGGGGCTGGCAATCAGCCCCAGCATTTT.

The V call is TRBV18, the J call TRBJ2-2, with D uncertain. Germline CDR1 reads KGHSH; CDR2 reads LQKENI. Trimming shortened V by 2 bases and J by 3 bases, and 7 bases separated the two germline ends. The CDR3 spans 14 residues. CDR3 coding DNA: TGTGCCAGCTCACCAGAAGACTACACCGGGGAGCTGTTTTTT. The encoded protein is CASSPEDYTGELFF.

V and J are TRBV12-3 or TRBV12-4 and TRBJ1-3; D uncertain. The V end lost 3 bases, the J end lost 5 bases, and 5 bases lay between the germline ends. This CDR3 comprises 12 residues. The chain's CDR3 is CASSLARNTIYF. DNA for the CDR3: TGTGCCAGCAGTTTGGCCCGAAACACCATATATTTT.

The V call is TRBV6-2 or TRBV6-3, the J call TRBJ2-7; 12 positions agree with TRBD2. V lost 4 bases, J lost 3 bases, and 7 bases stayed unmatched. This CDR3 has 16 amino acids. Per germline, CDR1 MNHEY and CDR2 SVGEGT. As DNA, the CDR3 is TGTGCCAGCAGTTTCCTTACGGGACTAGCGGGCTACGAGCAGTACTTC. It yields the protein CASSFLTGLAGYEQYF.

CDR3 in amino acids: CASSEAFF. CDR3 sequence (DNA): TGTGCCAGCAGTGAAGCTTTCTTT. V usage is TRBV11-2 and J usage is TRBJ1-1, with D uncertain. The CDR3 is 8 residues long. Per germline, CDR1 SGHAT and CDR2 FQNNGV. V shed 6 bases and J shed 7 bases, with 0 bases lying between them.

This chain uses TRBV5-4 with TRBJ2-5; 14 positions match TRBD2. Germline assignment: CDR1 SGHNT and CDR2 YYREEE (reference sequence). This CDR3 region has 18 residues. The J segment lost 4 bases and the V segment lost 3 bases, leaving 11 bases of the junction unmatched. The CDR3 DNA sequence: TGTGCCAGCAGCTCCGTAGGACTAGCGGGAGGATCGGGAGAGACCCAGTACTTC. As protein: CASSSVGLAGGSGETQYF.

This rearrangement joins TRBV6-5 to TRBJ2-7, with 7 bases that match TRBD2. V gave up 7 bases and J gave up 2 bases; unmatched junction bases: 11. Germline V gene sequence: CDR1 MNHEY, CDR2 SVGAGI. This CDR3 has 15 residues. The CDR3 sequence is CASKIAGTITYEQYF. The CDR3 DNA sequence: TGTGCCAGCAAGATAGCGGGTACTATTACCTACGAGCAGTACTTC.

The rearrangement joins TRBV10-2 to TRBJ2-1, with D tentatively TRBD1 (5 bases). The CDR3 totals 12 residues. Germline V gene data show CDR1 as WSHSY and CDR2 as SAAADI. The ends were cut back, 8 bases at V and 8 bases at J, with 13 bases in the middle. CDR3 DNA sequence: TGCGCCAGCGCGGCAGGGTGGGATGAGCAGTTCTTC. This sequence encodes CASAAGWDEQFF.

The rearrangement links TRBV19 to TRBJ2-3; no clear D gene. The V and J ends lost 4 bases and 0 bases respectively, with 14 bases between them. The CDR3 is 16 amino acids. The germline V gene encodes CDR1 LNHDA and CDR2 SQIVND (reference sequence). CDR3 nucleotides: TGTGCCAGTAGTAACGATGGCGGAGCTAGCACAGATACGCAGTATTTT. This gives the protein CASSNDGGASTDTQYF.

The rearrangement links TRBV11-2 to TRBJ2-7; D call uncertain. The CDR3 contains 16 residues. The V end was cut by 2 bases, the J end by 2 bases, with 16 bases between. Germline V lookup: CDR1 SGHAT, CDR2 FQNNGV. CDR3: CASSLSRQTPPYEQYF. In nucleotides, the CDR3 is TGTGCCAGCAGCTTATCACGACAAACACCTCCCTACGAGCAGTACTTC.

The chain carries TRBV28 and TRBJ1-2; D not resolved. Looked up from germline, CDR1 is MDHEN and CDR2 is SYDVKM. The length of the CDR3 is 15 residues. V dropped 5 bases and J dropped 1 base, with 14 bases sitting between them. CDR3: CASSPPDRGNYGYTF. CDR3 nucleotides: TGTGCCAGCAGTCCACCGGACCGGGGTAACTATGGCTACACCTTC.

The chain couples TRBV5-1 to TRBJ1-6, with 7 bases that match TRBD1. Germline assignment: CDR1 SGHRS and CDR2 YFSETQ. The CDR3 is 16 amino acids. Trimming at V came to 4 bases and at J to 8 bases, leaving 12 bases not matched to a gene. CDR3 sequence reads: CASSTSPDRVYSPLHF. Written as DNA, the CDR3 is TGCGCCAGCAGCACCTCCCCCGACAGGGTTTATTCACCCCTCCACTTT.

The chain recombines TRBV27 with TRBJ1-2, with D tentatively TRBD1 (6 bases). The CDR3 runs to 15 residues. V lost 5 bases and J lost 3, with 16 bases in between. Germline V gene sequence: CDR1 MNHEY, CDR2 SMNVEV (reference sequence). The CDR3 protein is CASSPIRGQYYGYTF. CDR3 nucleotide sequence: TGTGCCAGCAGTCCTATCAGGGGACAATACTATGGCTACACCTTC.

The CDR3: CASSETGALSEKLFF. The CDR3 DNA reads TGTGCCAGCAGTGAAACCGGGGCCTTGAGCGAAAAACTGTTTTTT. The chain employs TRBV6-4 and TRBJ1-4; D possibly corresponds to TRBD1 (5 bases). The length of the CDR3 is 15 residues. V dropped 3 bases and J dropped 8 bases, with 16 bases sitting between them. Germline CDR1 MRHNA, CDR2 SNTAGT.

The rearrangement joins TRBV5-6 to TRBJ1-2; D call uncertain. The CDR3 runs to 15 residues. CDR1 and CDR2 (germline): SGHDT, YYEEEE. Trimming pared 3 bases from V and 5 bases from J, leaving 17 bases between. As DNA, the CDR3 is TGTGCCAGCAGCTGGGTCGCCCTAGAGTATTATGGCTACACCTTC. It is translated as CASSWVALEYYGYTF.

J is TRBJ2-5 and V is TRBV5-1, with a possible D match to TRBD1 (7 bases). The CDR3 sequence is 15 residues long. V lost 4 bases, J lost 1 base, and 14 bases lay in between. Germline V gene data show CDR1 as SGHRS and CDR2 as YFSETQ. The CDR3 reads CASSMEGATQETQYF. The CDR3 DNA sequence: TGCGCCAGCAGCATGGAGGGGGCTACCCAAGAGACCCAGTACTTC. Full variable domain (outside the CDR3, taken from reference TRBV5-1 and TRBJ2-5): KAGVTQTPRYLIKTRGQQVTLSCSPISGHRSVSWYQQTPGQGLQFLFEYFSETQRNKGNFPGRFSGRQFSNSRSEMNVSTLELGDSALYLCASSMEGATQETQYFGPGTRLLVL.

This sequence joins TRBV29-1 and TRBJ1-1; TRBD1 matches 8 bases. CDR1 and CDR2 from the germline V gene are SQVTM and ANQGSEA. The CDR3 spans 11 residues. V gave up 7 bases and J gave up 5 bases; unmatched junction bases: 3. In nucleotides, the CDR3 is TGCAGCGCAGACAGGGGAACTGAAGCTTTCTTT. As protein: CSADRGTEAFF.

This clone was seen more than once but under ten times. V and J are TRBV7-7 and TRBJ2-7; D is ambiguous. Trimming left V 3 bases short and J 0 bases short, with 12 bases between. The CDR3 contains 15 residues. Germline CDR1 reads SSHAT; CDR2 reads FNYEAQ (reference sequence). The DNA of the CDR3 is TGTGCCAGCAGCTTGGGTGACGGAAGCTCCTACGAGCAGTACTTC. Translating it yields CASSLGDGSSYEQYF.

V is TRBV28 and J is TRBJ2-7, with D perhaps assigned TRBD1 or TRBD2 (5 bases each). Trimming cost V 5 bases and J 0 bases, with 14 bases left between them. The V gene's germline CDR1 is MDHEN and CDR2 SYDVKM. The CDR3 loop spans 15 amino acids. The CDR3 coding sequence is TGTGCCAGCAGTGGGGGACCCCCTGCCTCCTACGAGCAGTACTTC. Encoded protein: CASSGGPPASYEQYF.

The chain carries TRBV7-8 and TRBJ1-5; D is undetermined. The V end lost 0 bases, the J end lost 0 bases, and 6 bases lay between the germline ends. The CDR3 extends over 15 amino acids. Per germline, CDR1 SGHVS and CDR2 FQNEAQ. The CDR3 region has the DNA TGTGCCAGCAGCTTAGCAGGAAGTAGCAATCAGCCCCAGCATTTT. As protein: CASSLAGSSNQPQHF.

The chain uses TRBV3-1 (or the pseudogene TRBV3-2) and TRBJ2-2, with 14 bases lining up with TRBD2. The CDR3 is made up of 20 amino acids. The germline V gene encodes CDR1 LGHDT and CDR2 YNNKEL (reference sequence). V shed 1 base, J shed 7 bases, and the junction held 14 bases outside the gene matches. The CDR3 loop is CASSQAGVEGTSGRIGELFF. The CDR3, as DNA: TGTGCCAGCAGCCAAGCTGGAGTGGAAGGGACTAGCGGGAGAATCGGGGAGCTGTTTTTT.

The chain is built from TRBV12-3 or TRBV12-4 and TRBJ2-3, with TRBD2 matching over 7 bases. The J segment lost 12 bases and the V segment lost 6 bases, leaving 12 bases of the junction unmatched. There are 13 residues in the CDR3. Written as DNA, the CDR3 is TGTGCCAGCAGCTCCAGGGAGCGGGATTCACAGTATTTT. Amino acid sequence: CASSSRERDSQYF.